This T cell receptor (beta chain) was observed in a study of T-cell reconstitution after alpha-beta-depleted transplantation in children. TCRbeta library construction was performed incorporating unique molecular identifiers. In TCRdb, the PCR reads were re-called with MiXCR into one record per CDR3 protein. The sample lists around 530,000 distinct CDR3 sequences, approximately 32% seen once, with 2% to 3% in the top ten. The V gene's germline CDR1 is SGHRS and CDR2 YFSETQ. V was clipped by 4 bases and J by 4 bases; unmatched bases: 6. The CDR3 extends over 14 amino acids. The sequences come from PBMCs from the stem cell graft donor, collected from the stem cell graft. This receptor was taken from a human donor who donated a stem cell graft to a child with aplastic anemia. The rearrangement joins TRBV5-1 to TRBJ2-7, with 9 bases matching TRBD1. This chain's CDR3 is CASSPGTGLYEQYF. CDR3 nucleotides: TGCGCCAGCAGCCCGGGGACAGGGTTATACGAGCAGTACTTC.